This TCR beta chain stems from a study of blood T cells in healthy people across ages. General study results and limits: TCR beta diversity per million T cells fell roughly linearly with age. Leaving the PBMCs unsorted stopped any conclusive comparison of naive versus antigen-experienced cells.

The CDR3 is 14 residues long. CDR1 and CDR2 (germline): SNHLY, FYNNEI. About this clonotype itself: The antigen is undetermined.

A sample-barcoded 5' primer and a J-beta primer mix were used in a second PCR of about 6 to 11 cycles. MiXCR, applied by TCRdb to the 5' RACE reads, yields one record per CDR3 protein. This sample has around 900,000 distinct CDR3 sequences, with 45% to 60% found just once. V and J are TRBV2 and TRBJ2-5; perhaps D is TRBD1 or TRBD2 (5 bases each). The DNA end is more similar to TRBJ2-7, so the J call may be wrong. The sequence was obtained from a woman in her sixties or seventies in good health. The specimen sequenced was blood. CDR3 DNA sequence: TGTGCCAGCAGTGAAGGGGGGATCCCTTACGAGCAGTACTTC. Amino acids: CASSEGGIPYEQYF.